One sample yielded the 7 T cell receptor beta chains listed below, sequenced in a study of shared clonotypes between healthy human individuals. Clones were sequenced by immunoSEQ multiplex PCR, and TCRdb holds only the in-frame ones, with some missing. The sample records roughly 220,000 clones, approximately 70% being singletons. Sequenced: memory CD4+ T cells sorted from blood. The subset is: CD45RA-negative fraction. These receptor sequences come from a man under 40 in good health.

This clone was seen more than once but under ten times. This chain joins TRBV11-2 and TRBJ2-2; no clear D gene. The CDR3 runs 13 residues. The germline gives CDR1 SGHAT, CDR2 FQNNGV. Trimming cost V 0 bases and J 2 bases, with 1 base left between them. CDR3 sequence reads: CASSLDNTGELFF. The CDR3 DNA sequence: TGTGCCAGCAGCTTAGACAACACCGGGGAGCTGTTTTTT.

V is TRBV5-1 and J is TRBJ2-7, with a possible D match to TRBD1 (6 bases). This CDR3 spans 13 amino acids. The V gene lost 0 bases and the J gene lost 7 bases, with 11 bases spanning the gap. CDR1 and CDR2 from the germline V gene are SGHRS and YFSETQ. For the CDR3, the DNA is TGCGCCAGCAGCTTGGGCCAGGGGCTAGAGCAGTACTTC. Translated, it gives CASSLGQGLEQYF.

The V call is TRBV4-2, the J call TRBJ2-7; no clear D. The CDR3 extends over 14 amino acids. Between the trimmed V and J ends, which lost 0 bases and 2 bases, there was a span of 8 bases. Germline V lookup: CDR1 LGHNA, CDR2 YNFKEQ. The CDR3 protein is CASSQDWQTYEQYF. CDR3 coding DNA: TGTGCCAGCAGCCAAGATTGGCAGACCTACGAGCAGTACTTC.

This clone appeared a few times. The chain recombines TRBV21-1 with TRBJ1-5. TRBV21-1 is an annotated pseudogene. The CDR3 has 17 amino acids. CDR3 sequence: CASTPPGATSRDQPQHF. DNA of the CDR3: TGTGCCAGCACCCCGCCGGGGGCGACGTCCCGGGATCAGCCCCAGCATTTT.

The chain has TRBV25-1 and TRBJ2-5; the D is unclear. V was cut by 4 bases and J by 5 bases, with 26 bases left in between. Germline V gene data show CDR1 as MGHDK and CDR2 as SYGVNS. The CDR3 runs to 18 residues. The CDR3 region is CASSATDITDGPRETQYF. CDR3 bases: TGTGCCAGCAGTGCTACCGACATTACGGACGGCCCAAGGGAGACCCAGTACTTC.

The genes are TRBV6-1 and TRBJ1-3; 7 positions match TRBD1. The J segment lost 3 bases and the V segment lost 6 bases, leaving 5 bases of the junction unmatched. The germline gives CDR1 MNHNS, CDR2 SASEGT. This CDR3 contains 14 residues. The CDR3 here is CASSRQGDGNTIYF. CDR3 nucleotide sequence: TGTGCCAGCAGCCGACAGGGTGATGGAAACACCATATATTTT.

This rearrangement joins TRBV7-2 to TRBJ2-5; D gene uncertain. Trimming took 5 bases from V and 0 from J, leaving 7 bases between them. Germline V CDR1 and CDR2: SGHTA, FQGNSA. There are 13 residues in the CDR3. The CDR3 DNA sequence: TGTGCCAGCAGCCGCGGCTACCAAGAGACCCAGTACTTC. It is translated as CASSRGYQETQYF.